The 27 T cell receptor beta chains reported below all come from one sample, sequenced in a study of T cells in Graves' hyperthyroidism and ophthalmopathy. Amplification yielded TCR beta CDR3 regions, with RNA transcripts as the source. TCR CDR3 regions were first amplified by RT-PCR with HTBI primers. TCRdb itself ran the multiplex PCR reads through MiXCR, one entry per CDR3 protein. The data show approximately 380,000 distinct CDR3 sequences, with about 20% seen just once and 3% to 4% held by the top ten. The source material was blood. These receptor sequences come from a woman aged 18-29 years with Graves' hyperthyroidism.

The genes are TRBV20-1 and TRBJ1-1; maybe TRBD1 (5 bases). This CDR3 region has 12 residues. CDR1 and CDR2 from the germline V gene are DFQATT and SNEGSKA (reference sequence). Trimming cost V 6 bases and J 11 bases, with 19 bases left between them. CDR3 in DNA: TGCAGTGCCAAAGACAGCCCCGCCGGTGCTTTCTTT. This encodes CSAKDSPAGAFF.

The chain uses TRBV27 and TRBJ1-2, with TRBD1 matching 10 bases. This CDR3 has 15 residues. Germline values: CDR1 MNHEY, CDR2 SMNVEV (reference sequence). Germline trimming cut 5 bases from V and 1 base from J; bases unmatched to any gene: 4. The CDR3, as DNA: TGTGCCAGCAGTCCTGGGACAGGGGTTAACTATGGCTACACCTTC. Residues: CASSPGTGVNYGYTF.

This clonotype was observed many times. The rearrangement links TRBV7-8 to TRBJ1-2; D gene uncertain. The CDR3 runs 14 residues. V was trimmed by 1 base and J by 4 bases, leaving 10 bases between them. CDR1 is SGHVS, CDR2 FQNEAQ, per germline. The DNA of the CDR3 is TGTGCCAGCAGCTTAGTACCCGGGGTCTATGGCTACACCTTC. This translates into CASSLVPGVYGYTF.

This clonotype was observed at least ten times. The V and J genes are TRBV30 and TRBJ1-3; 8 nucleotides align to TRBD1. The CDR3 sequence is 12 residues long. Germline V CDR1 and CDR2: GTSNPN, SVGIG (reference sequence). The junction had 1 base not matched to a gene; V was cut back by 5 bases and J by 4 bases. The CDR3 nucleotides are TGTGCCTGGGCAGGGGGCGGAAACACCATATATTTT. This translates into CAWAGGGNTIYF.

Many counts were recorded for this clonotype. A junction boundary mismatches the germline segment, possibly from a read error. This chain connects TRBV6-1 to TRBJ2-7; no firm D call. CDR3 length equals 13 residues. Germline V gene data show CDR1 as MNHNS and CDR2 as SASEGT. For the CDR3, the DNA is TGTGCCAGCAGTCCAGTTCGCCCAATTCCTCCTCATTTC. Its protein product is CASSPVRPIPPHF.

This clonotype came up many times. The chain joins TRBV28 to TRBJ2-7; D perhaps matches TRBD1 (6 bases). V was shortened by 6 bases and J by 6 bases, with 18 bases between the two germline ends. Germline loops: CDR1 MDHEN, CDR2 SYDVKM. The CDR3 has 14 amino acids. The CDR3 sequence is CASSDSGDRGEQYF. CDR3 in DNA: TGTGCCAGCAGCGACTCAGGGGATCGCGGCGAGCAGTACTTC.

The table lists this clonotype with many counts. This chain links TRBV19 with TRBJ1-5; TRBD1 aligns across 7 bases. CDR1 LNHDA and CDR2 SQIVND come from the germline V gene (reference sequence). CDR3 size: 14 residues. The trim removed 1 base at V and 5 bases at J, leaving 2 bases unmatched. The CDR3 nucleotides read TGTGCCAGTAGTATAGGAGGGGGCCATCAGCCCCAGCATTTT. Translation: CASSIGGGHQPQHF. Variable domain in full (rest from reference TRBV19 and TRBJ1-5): DGGITQSPKYLFRKEGQNVTLSCEQNLNHDAMYWYRQDPGQGLRLIYYSQIVNDFQKGDIAEGYSVSREKKESFPLTVTSAQKNPTAFYLCASSIGGGHQPQHFGDGTRLSIL.

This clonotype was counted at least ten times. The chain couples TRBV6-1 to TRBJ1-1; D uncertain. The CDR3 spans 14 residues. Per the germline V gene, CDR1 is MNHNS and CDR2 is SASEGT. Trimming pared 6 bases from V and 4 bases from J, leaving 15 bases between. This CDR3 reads CASSWTDEGTEAFF. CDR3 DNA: TGTGCCAGCAGCTGGACGGATGAGGGCACTGAAGCTTTCTTT.

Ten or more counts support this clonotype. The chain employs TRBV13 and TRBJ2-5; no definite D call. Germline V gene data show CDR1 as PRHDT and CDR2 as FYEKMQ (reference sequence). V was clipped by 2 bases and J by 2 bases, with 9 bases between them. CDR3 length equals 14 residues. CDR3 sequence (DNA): TGTGCCAGCAGCTTATTAGTCAGGCAAGAGACCCAGTACTTC. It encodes CASSLLVRQETQYF.

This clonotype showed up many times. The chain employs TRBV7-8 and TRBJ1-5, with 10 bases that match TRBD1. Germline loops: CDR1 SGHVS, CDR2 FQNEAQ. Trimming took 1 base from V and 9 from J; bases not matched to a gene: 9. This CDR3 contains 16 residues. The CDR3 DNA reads TGTGCCAGCAGCTTAGAGACGATGGACAGGGGGGTGCCCCAGCATTTT. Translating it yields CASSLETMDRGVPQHF. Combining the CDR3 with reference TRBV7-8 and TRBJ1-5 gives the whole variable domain GAGVSQSPRYKVAKRGQDVALRCDPISGHVSLFWYQQALGQGPEFLTYFQNEAQLDKSGLPSDRFFAERPEGSVSTLKIQRTQQEDSAVYLCASSLETMDRGVPQHFGDGTRLSIL.

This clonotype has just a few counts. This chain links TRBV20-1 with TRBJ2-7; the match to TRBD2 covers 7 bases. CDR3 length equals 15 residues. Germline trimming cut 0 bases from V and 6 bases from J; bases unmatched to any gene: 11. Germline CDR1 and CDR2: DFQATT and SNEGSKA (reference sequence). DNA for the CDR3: TGCAGTGCTAGAGATCGGGGCACAAGGGAGGGCGAGCAGTACTTC. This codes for CSARDRGTREGEQYF.

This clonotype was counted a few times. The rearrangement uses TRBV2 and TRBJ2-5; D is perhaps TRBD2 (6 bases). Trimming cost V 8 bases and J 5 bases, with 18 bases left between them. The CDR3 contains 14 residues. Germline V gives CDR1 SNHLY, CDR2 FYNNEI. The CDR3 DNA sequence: TGTGCCAGCGGGAGGTCTAGCCCTGAGGAGACCCAGTACTTC. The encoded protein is CASGRSSPEETQYF.

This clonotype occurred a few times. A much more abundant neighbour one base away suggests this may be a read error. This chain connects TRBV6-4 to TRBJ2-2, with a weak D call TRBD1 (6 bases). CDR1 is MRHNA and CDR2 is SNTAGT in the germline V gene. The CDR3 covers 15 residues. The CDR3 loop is CASSEGDRGSGELCF. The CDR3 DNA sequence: TGTGCCAGCAGCGAGGGGGATCGTGGCTCCGGGGAGCTGTGTTTT.

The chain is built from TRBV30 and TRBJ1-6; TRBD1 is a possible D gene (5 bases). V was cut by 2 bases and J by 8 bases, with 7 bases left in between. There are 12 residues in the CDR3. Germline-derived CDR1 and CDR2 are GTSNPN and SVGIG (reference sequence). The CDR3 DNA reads TGTGCCTGGAGTACAGGTTATTCACCCCTCCACTTT. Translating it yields CAWSTGYSPLHF.

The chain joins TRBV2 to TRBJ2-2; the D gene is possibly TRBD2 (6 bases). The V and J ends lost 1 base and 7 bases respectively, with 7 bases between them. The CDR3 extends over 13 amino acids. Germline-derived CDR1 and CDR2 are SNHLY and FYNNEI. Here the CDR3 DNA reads TGTGCCAGCAGTGAAGTGCGGGGCGGGGAGCTGTTTTTT. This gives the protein CASSEVRGGELFF.

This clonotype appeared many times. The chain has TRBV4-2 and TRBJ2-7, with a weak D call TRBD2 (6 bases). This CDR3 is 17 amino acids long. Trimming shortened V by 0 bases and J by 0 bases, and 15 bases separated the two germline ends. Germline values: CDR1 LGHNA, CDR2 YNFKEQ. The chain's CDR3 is CASSQDGPGDPSYEQYF. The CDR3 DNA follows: TGTGCCAGCAGCCAAGACGGGCCGGGGGATCCCTCCTACGAGCAGTACTTC.

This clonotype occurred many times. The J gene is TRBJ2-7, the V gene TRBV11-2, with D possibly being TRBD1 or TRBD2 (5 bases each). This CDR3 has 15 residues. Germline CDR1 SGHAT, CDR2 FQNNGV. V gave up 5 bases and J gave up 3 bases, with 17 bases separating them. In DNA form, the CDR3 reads TGTGCCAGCAGCCCCGTACCGGGGCGAAACTACGAGCAGTACTTC. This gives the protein CASSPVPGRNYEQYF.

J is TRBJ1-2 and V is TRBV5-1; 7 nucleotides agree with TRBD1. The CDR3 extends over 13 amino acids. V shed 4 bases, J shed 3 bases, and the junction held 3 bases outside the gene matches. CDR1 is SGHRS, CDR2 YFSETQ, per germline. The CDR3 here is CASSDQGDYGYTF. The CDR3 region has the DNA TGCGCCAGCAGCGACCAGGGGGACTATGGCTACACCTTC.

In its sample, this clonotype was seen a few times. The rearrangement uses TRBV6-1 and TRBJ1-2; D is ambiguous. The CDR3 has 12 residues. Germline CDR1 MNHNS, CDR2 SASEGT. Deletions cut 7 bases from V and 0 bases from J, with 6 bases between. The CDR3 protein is CASIGPNYGYTF. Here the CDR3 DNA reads TGTGCCAGCATCGGGCCTAACTATGGCTACACCTTC.

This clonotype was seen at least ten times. CDR3 protein: CASSFSPTGKGGYTF. The CDR3 bases are TGCGCCAGCAGCTTTTCACCGACAGGGAAGGGGGGCTACACCTTC. The rearrangement joins TRBV5-1 to TRBJ1-2; 7 bases map to TRBD1. Germline assignment: CDR1 SGHRS and CDR2 YFSETQ. The CDR3 contains 15 residues. V lost 2 bases and J lost 8; bases outside the gene matches: 12.

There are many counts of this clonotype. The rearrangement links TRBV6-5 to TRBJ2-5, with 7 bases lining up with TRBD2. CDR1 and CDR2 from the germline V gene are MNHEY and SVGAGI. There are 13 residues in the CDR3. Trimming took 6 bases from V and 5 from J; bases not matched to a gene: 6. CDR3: CASSSPGGETQYF. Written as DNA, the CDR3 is TGTGCCAGCAGCAGCCCCGGGGGGGAGACCCAGTACTTC.

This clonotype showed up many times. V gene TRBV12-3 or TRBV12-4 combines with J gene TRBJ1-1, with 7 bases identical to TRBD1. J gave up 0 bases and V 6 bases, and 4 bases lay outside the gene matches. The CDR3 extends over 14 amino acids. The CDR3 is CASSPGQMNTEAFF. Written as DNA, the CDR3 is TGTGCCAGCAGCCCGGGACAGATGAACACTGAAGCTTTCTTT.

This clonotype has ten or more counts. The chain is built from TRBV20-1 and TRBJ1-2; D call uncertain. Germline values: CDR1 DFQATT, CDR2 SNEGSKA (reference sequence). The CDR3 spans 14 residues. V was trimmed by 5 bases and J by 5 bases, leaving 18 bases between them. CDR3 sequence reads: CSAEGNPEGYGYTF. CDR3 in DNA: TGCAGTGCTGAGGGAAACCCCGAAGGATATGGCTACACCTTC.

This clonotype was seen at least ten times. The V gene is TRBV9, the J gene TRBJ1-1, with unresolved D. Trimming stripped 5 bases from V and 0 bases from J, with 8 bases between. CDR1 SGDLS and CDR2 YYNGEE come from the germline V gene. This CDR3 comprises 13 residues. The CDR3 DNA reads TGTGCCAGCAGTCCCAGGATGAACACTGAAGCTTTCTTT. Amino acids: CASSPRMNTEAFF.

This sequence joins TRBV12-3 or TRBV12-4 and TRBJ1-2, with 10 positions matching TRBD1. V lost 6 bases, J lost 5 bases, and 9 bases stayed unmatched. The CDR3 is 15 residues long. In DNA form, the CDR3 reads TGTGCCAGCAGCCCAAGGGGGACAGGGGATTATGGCTACACCTTC. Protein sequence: CASSPRGTGDYGYTF.

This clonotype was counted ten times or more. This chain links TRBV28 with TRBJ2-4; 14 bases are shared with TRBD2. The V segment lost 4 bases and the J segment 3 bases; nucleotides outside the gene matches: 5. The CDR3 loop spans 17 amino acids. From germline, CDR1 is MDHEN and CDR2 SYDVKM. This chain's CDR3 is CASSSRLAGGVKNIQYF. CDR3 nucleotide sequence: TGTGCCAGCAGTTCGAGACTAGCGGGGGGGGTCAAAAACATTCAGTACTTC.

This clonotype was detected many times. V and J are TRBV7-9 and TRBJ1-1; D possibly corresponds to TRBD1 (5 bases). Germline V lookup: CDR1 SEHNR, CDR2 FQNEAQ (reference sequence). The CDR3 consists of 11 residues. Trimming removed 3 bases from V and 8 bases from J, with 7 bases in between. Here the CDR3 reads CASSFQGEAFF. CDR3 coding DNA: TGTGCCAGCAGCTTTCAGGGCGAAGCTTTCTTT. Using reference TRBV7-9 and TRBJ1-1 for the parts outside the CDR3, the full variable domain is DTGVSQNPRHKITKRGQNVTFRCDPISEHNRLYWYRQTLGQGPEFLTYFQNEAQLEKSRLLSDRFSAERPKGSFSTLEIQRTEQGDSAMYLCASSFQGEAFFGQGTRLTVV.